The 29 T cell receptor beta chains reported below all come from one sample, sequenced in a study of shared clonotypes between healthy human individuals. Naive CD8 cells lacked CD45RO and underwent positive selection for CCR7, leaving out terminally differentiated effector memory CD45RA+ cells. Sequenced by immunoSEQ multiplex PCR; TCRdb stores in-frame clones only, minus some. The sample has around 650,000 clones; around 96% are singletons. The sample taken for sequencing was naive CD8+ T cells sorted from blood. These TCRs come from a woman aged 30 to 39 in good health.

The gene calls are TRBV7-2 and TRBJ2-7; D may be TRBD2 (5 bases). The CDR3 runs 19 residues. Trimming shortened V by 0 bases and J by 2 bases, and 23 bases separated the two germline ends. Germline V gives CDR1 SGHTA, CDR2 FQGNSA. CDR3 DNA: TGTGCCAGCAGCTTAGCGCTCATCGCCCACTCTGAGGGAACCTACGAGCAGTACTTC. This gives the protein CASSLALIAHSEGTYEQYF.

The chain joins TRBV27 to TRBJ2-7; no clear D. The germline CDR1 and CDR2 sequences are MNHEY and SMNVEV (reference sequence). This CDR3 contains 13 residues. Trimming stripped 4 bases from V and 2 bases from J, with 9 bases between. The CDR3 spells CASSYSITYEQYF. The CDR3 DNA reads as TGTGCCAGCAGTTACAGCATTACCTACGAGCAGTACTTC.

The CDR3 loop reads CASSLEQREETQYF. CDR3 nucleotide sequence: TGTGCCAGCAGCTTAGAACAGAGAGAAGAGACCCAGTACTTC. The chain is built from TRBV7-6 and TRBJ2-5; no definite D call. CDR1 and CDR2 from the germline V gene are SGHVS and FNYEAQ. This CDR3 has 14 residues. Between the trimmed V and J ends, which lost 1 base and 3 bases, there was a span of 9 bases.

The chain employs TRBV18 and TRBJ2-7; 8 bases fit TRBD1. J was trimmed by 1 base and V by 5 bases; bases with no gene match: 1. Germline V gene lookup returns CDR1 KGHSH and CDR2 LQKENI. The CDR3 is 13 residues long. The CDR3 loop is CASSRTGSYEQYF. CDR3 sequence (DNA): TGTGCCAGCTCAAGGACAGGGTCCTACGAGCAGTACTTC.

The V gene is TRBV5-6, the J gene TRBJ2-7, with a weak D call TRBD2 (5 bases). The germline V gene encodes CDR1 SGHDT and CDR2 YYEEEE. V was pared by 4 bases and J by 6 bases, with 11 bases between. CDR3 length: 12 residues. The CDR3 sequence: CASSLWEREQYF. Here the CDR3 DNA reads TGTGCCAGCAGCCTGTGGGAGCGCGAGCAGTACTTC.

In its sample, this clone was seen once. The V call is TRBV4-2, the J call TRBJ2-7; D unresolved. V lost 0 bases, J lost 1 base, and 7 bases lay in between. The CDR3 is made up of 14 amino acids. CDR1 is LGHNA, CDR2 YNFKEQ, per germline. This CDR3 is CASSQESVSYEQYF. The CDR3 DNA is TGTGCCAGCAGCCAAGAATCGGTTTCCTACGAGCAGTACTTC.

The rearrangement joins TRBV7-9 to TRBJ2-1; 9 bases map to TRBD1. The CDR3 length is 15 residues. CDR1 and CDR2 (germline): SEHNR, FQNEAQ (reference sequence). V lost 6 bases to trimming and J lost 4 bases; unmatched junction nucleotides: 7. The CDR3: CASRPGQGLYNEQFF. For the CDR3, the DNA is TGTGCCAGCAGGCCAGGACAGGGGCTTTACAATGAGCAGTTCTTC.

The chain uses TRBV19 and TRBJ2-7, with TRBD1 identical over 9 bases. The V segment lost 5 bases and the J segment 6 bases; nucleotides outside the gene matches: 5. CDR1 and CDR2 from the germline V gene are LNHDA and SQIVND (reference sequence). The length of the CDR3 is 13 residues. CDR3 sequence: CASSEDRGSEQYF. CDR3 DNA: TGTGCCAGTAGTGAGGACAGGGGATCCGAGCAGTACTTC.

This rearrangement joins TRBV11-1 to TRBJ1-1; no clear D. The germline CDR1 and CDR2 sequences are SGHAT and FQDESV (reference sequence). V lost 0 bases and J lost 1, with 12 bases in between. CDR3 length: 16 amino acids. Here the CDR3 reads CASSLARFARNTEAFF. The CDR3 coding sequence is TGTGCCAGCAGCTTAGCAAGGTTCGCGCGGAACACTGAAGCTTTCTTT.

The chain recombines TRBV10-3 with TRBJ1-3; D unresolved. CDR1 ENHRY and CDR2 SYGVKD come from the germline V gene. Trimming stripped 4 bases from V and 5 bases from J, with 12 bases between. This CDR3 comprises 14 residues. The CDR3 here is CAISGTALRNTIYF. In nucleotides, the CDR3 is TGTGCCATCAGTGGGACGGCCCTCAGAAACACCATATATTTT.

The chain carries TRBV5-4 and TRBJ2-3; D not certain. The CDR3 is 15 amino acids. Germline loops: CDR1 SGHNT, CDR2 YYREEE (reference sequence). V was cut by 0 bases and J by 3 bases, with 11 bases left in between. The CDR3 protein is CASSLAAAQTDTQYF. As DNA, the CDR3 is TGTGCCAGCAGCTTGGCTGCAGCGCAAACAGATACGCAGTATTTT.

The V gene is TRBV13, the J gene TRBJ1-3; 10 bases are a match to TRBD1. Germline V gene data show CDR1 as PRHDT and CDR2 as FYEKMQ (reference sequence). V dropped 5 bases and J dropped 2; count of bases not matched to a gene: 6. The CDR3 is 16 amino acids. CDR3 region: CASSLRQGATGNTIYF. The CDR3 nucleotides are TGTGCCAGCAGCCTGAGACAGGGGGCTACTGGAAACACCATATATTTT. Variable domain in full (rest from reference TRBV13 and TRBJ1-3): AAGVIQSPRHLIKEKRETATLKCYPIPRHDTVYWYQQGPGQDPQFLISFYEKMQSDKGSIPDRFSAQQFSDYHSELNMSSLELGDSALYFCASSLRQGATGNTIYFGEGSWLTVV.

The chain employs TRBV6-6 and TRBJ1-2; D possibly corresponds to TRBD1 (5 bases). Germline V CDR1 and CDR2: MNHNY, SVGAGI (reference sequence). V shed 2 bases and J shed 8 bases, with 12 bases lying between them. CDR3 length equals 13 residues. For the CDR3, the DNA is TGTGCCAGCAGTTACGGACACGGGTTAGGCTACACCTTC. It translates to CASSYGHGLGYTF.

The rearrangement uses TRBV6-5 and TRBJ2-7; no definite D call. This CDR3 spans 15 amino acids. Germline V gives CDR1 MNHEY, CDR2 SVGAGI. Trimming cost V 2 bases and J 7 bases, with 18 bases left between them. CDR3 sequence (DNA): TGTGCCAGCAGTTACGCCGATACCCTACGTTTTGAGCAGTACTTC. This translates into CASSYADTLRFEQYF.

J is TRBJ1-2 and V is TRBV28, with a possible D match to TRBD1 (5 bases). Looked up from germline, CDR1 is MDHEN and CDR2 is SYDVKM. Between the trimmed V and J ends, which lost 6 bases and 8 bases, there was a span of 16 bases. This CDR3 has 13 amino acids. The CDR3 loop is CASSSDSLIGYTF. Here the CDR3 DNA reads TGTGCCAGCAGCTCCGACAGTCTTATCGGCTACACCTTC.

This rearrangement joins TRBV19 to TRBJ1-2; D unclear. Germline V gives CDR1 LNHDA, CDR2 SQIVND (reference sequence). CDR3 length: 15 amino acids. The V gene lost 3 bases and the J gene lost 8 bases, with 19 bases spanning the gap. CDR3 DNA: TGTGCCAGTAGTATGGCCGACCTTCTCGGAAAAGGCTACACCTTC. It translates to CASSMADLLGKGYTF.

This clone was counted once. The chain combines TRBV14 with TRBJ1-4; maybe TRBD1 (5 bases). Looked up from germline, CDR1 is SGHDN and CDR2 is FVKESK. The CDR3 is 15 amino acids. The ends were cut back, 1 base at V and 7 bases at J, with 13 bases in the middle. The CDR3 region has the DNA TGTGCCAGCAGCCAAGTGGAGGGGCCGGTTGAAAAACTGTTTTTT. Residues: CASSQVEGPVEKLFF.

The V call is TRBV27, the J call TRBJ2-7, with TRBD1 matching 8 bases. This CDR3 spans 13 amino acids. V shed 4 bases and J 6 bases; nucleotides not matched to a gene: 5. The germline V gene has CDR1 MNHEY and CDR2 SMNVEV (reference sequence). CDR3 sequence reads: CASSYGTGGEQYF. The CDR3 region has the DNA TGTGCCAGCAGTTACGGGACAGGTGGCGAGCAGTACTTC.

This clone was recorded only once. The CDR3 bases are TGTGCCAGCAGCTTTCTTCCGGGACAGGGCCCCACCGGGGAGCTGTTTTTT. Amino acid sequence: CASSFLPGQGPTGELFF. J is TRBJ2-2 and V is TRBV11-3; 9 positions match TRBD1. This CDR3 contains 17 residues. CDR1 is SGHNT, CDR2 YENEEA, per germline. The junction had 9 bases not matched to a gene; V was cut back by 3 bases and J by 4 bases.

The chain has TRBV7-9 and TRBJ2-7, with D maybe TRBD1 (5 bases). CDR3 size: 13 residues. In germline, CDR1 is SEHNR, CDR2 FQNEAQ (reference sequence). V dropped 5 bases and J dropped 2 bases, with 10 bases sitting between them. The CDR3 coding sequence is TGTGCCAGCAGCCAAACGACAGCCTACGAGCAGTACTTC. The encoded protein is CASSQTTAYEQYF.

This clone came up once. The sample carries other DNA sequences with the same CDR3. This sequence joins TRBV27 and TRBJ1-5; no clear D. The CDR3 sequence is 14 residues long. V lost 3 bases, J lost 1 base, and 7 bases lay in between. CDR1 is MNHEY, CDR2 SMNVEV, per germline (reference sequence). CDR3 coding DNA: TGTGCCAGCAGTTTTAGGCAGAGCAATCAGCCCCAGCATTTT. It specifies CASSFRQSNQPQHF.

This CDR3 reads CASSYRRHRAVYEQYF. In DNA, the CDR3 is TGTGCCAGCAGTTACAGGAGGCACAGGGCCGTCTACGAGCAGTACTTC. This chain joins TRBV6-5 and TRBJ2-7, with a weak D call TRBD1 (6 bases). The CDR3 is 16 residues long. The V end was cut by 2 bases, the J end by 3 bases, with 17 bases between. CDR1 and CDR2 (germline): MNHEY, SVGAGI.

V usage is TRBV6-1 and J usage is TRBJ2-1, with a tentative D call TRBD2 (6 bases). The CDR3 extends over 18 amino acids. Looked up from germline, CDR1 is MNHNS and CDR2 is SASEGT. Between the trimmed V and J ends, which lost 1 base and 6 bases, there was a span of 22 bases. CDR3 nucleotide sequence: TGTGCCAGCAGTGAAGAGGCGCTAGGCGGGGAGGCCCCCAATGAGCAGTTCTTC. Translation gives CASSEEALGGEAPNEQFF.

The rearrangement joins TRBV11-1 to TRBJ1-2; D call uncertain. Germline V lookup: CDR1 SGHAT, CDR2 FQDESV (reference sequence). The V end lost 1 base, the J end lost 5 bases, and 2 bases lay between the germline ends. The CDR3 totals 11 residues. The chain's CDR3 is CASSLGYGYTF. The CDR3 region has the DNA TGTGCCAGCAGCTTAGGATATGGCTACACCTTC.

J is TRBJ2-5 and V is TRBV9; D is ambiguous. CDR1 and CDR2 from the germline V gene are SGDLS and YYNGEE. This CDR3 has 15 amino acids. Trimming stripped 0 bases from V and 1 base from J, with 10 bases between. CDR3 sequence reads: CASSVGVTTQETQYF. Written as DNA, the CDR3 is TGTGCCAGCAGCGTAGGTGTAACGACCCAAGAGACCCAGTACTTC.

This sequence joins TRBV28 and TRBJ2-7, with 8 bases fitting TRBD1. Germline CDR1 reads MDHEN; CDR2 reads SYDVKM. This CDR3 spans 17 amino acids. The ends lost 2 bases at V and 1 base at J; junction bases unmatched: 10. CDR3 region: CASSLRLDRVNSYEQYF. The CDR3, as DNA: TGTGCCAGCAGTTTACGTTTGGACAGGGTAAATTCCTACGAGCAGTACTTC.

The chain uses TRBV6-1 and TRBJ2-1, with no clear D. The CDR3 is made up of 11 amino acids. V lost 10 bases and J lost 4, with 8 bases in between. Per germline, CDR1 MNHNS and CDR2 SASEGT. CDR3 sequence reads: CATSPYNEQFF. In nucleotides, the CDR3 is TGTGCCACCTCACCGTACAATGAGCAGTTCTTC.

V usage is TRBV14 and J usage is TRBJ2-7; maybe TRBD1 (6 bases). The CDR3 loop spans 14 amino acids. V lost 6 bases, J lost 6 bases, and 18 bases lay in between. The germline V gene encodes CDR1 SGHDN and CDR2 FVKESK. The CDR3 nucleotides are TGTGCCAGCAGACAAACAGGGTCGGGTATCGAGCAGTACTTC. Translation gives CASRQTGSGIEQYF.

CDR3 protein: CASSYYSGMGNEQYF. The DNA of the CDR3 is TGTGCCAGCAGTTACTATTCAGGGATGGGTAACGAGCAGTACTTC. The chain recombines TRBV6-5 with TRBJ2-7; TRBD1 might be the D (5 bases). Germline-derived CDR1 and CDR2 are MNHEY and SVGAGI. Trimming cost V 1 base and J 5 bases, with 15 bases left between them. This CDR3 has 15 residues.